These 4 T cell receptor beta chains share one sample of origin, sequenced in a study of blood T cell repertoires in COVID-19. This table comes from immunoSEQ multiplex PCR, and its TCRdb copy is limited to in-frame clones, with some not included. The sample gives under 200,000 clones, about four fifths of which show up once; around 13% is in the top ten. The specimen was peripheral blood. The receptors come from a man between 65 and 85 years old who had recovered from COVID-19.

The rearrangement joins TRBV6-4 to TRBJ1-5; 8 bases map to TRBD1. Germline lookup yields CDR1 MRHNA and CDR2 SNTAGT. The CDR3 runs to 15 residues. Trimming at V came to 10 bases and at J to 0 bases, leaving 8 bases not matched to a gene. The DNA for the CDR3 is TGTGCCACCACACAGGGGGGTAATAGCAATCAGCCCCAGCATTTT. This translates into CATTQGGNSNQPQHF.

In DNA form, the CDR3 reads TGTGCCAGCAGTTTTACGGCAGGGGAACTGTTTTTT. It encodes CASSFTAGELFF. This chain uses TRBV12-3 or TRBV12-4 with TRBJ1-4; D perhaps matches TRBD1 (6 bases). Between the trimmed V and J ends, which lost 3 bases and 12 bases, there was a span of 11 bases. There are 12 residues in the CDR3.

The V gene is TRBV7-9, the J gene TRBJ2-3; 7 positions agree with TRBD1. The CDR3 has 14 amino acids. Looked up from germline, CDR1 is SEHNR and CDR2 is FQNEAQ (reference sequence). V lost 2 bases to trimming and J lost 5 bases; unmatched junction nucleotides: 4. The CDR3 loop reads CASSLSSGGDTQYF. In DNA form, the CDR3 reads TGTGCCAGCAGCTTATCCTCAGGGGGAGATACGCAGTATTTT.

The chain has TRBV5-1 and TRBJ2-2; 12 bases are a match to TRBD2. V shed 4 bases, J shed 5 bases, and the junction held 0 bases outside the gene matches. This CDR3 spans 14 amino acids. Germline V gene data show CDR1 as SGHRS and CDR2 as YFSETQ. CDR3 region: CASSGLAGTGELFF. The CDR3 DNA is TGCGCCAGCAGCGGACTAGCGGGGACCGGGGAGCTGTTTTTT.